Shown below are 9 T cell receptor beta chains from a single sample sequenced in a study of blood T cell repertoires in COVID-19. The table came from immunoSEQ multiplex PCR; TCRdb's copy has only in-frame clones and leaves some out. The data show approximately 73,000 clones, with roughly 86% seen just once and roughly 0.83% held by the top ten. Sequences were obtained from peripheral blood. The receptors come from a woman in her seventies with acute or convalescent COVID-19.

This chain links TRBV5-1 with TRBJ2-1; 10 bases map to TRBD2. The V and J ends lost 3 bases and 0 bases, in that order; junction bases with no gene match: 3. In germline, CDR1 is SGHRS, CDR2 YFSETQ. This CDR3 has 16 amino acids. For the CDR3, the DNA is TGCGCCAGCAGCTGGGGACTAGCGAGCTCCTACAATGAGCAGTTCTTC. Translated, it gives CASSWGLASSYNEQFF.

This chain joins TRBV19 and TRBJ1-3; maybe TRBD1 (5 bases). Trimming stripped 3 bases from V and 0 bases from J, with 12 bases between. The CDR3 loop spans 16 amino acids. Germline-derived CDR1 and CDR2 are LNHDA and SQIVND (reference sequence). CDR3 DNA sequence: TGTGCCAGTAGTATGAACACAGGCCGCTCTGGAAACACCATATATTTT. Protein sequence: CASSMNTGRSGNTIYF.

The gene calls are TRBV5-4 and TRBJ1-2; 8 nucleotides line up with TRBD1. Germline values: CDR1 SGHNT, CDR2 YYREEE (reference sequence). The CDR3 consists of 14 residues. After removal of 1 base from V and 7 bases from J, the junction contained 6 bases not matched to a gene. CDR3 loop: CASSLLDRGAGYTF. In DNA form, the CDR3 reads TGTGCCAGCAGCTTGCTCGACAGGGGTGCTGGCTACACCTTC.

V gene TRBV30 combines with J gene TRBJ1-4; 8 bases fit TRBD1. V shed 1 base, J shed 7 bases, and the junction held 11 bases outside the gene matches. The CDR3 is made up of 16 amino acids. Germline CDR1 is GTSNPN and CDR2 is SVGIG (reference sequence). CDR3 bases: TGTGCCTGGAGTGGGGCGGGCAGGGGGCGCGGTGAAAAACTGTTTTTT. Translated: CAWSGAGRGRGEKLFF.

The rearrangement uses TRBV2 and TRBJ1-4; D might be TRBD1 (5 bases). V was trimmed by 6 bases and J by 4 bases, leaving 15 bases between them. CDR3 size: 15 residues. The germline CDR1 and CDR2 sequences are SNHLY and FYNNEI. The CDR3 spells CASSAPGRGNEKLFF. DNA of the CDR3: TGTGCCAGCAGCGCTCCCGGGAGGGGTAATGAAAAACTGTTTTTT.

CDR3 nucleotides: TGTGCCAGCAGCTTAGCGTCGGGGGGGAACACCATATATTTT. Amino acid sequence: CASSLASGGNTIYF. This chain connects TRBV7-2 to TRBJ1-3, with D possibly being TRBD1 (5 bases). Germline V CDR1 and CDR2: SGHTA, FQGNSA. The CDR3 is 14 amino acids. V was clipped by 0 bases and J by 7 bases, with 10 bases between them. The whole variable domain, filled in from reference TRBV7-2 and TRBJ1-3, reads GAGVSQSPSNKVTEKGKDVELRCDPISGHTALYWYRQSLGQGLEFLIYFQGNSAPDKSGLPSDRFSAERTGGSVSTLTIQRTQQEDSAVYLCASSLASGGNTIYFGEGSWLTVV.

This chain links TRBV19 with TRBJ2-3, with D possibly TRBD1 on 7 matching bases. This CDR3 comprises 16 residues. CDR1 LNHDA and CDR2 SQIVND come from the germline V gene (reference sequence). V lost 6 bases and J 5 bases, leaving 21 bases between the germline ends. The CDR3 DNA is TGTGCCAGTAGCCCCCTCGACAGGGAGGAGGAAGATACGCAGTATTTT. Amino acid sequence: CASSPLDREEEDTQYF. The variable domain in full, with the rest retrieved from reference TRBV19 and TRBJ2-3, is DGGITQSPKYLFRKEGQNVTLSCEQNLNHDAMYWYRQDPGQGLRLIYYSQIVNDFQKGDIAEGYSVSREKKESFPLTVTSAQKNPTAFYLCASSPLDREEEDTQYFGPGTRLTVL.

This chain links TRBV5-1 with TRBJ2-2; 9 bases are shared with TRBD2. The germline CDR1 and CDR2 sequences are SGHRS and YFSETQ. This CDR3 has 18 amino acids. V lost 0 bases and J lost 1; bases outside the gene matches: 7. The CDR3, as DNA: TGCGCCAGCAGCTTGGAGGTAGCGGGGGAACGGAACACCGGGGAGCTGTTTTTT. Residues: CASSLEVAGERNTGELFF.

The chain uses TRBV27 and TRBJ2-7, with D possibly TRBD2 on 5 matching bases. Germline V gene sequence: CDR1 MNHEY, CDR2 SMNVEV (reference sequence). The V and J ends lost 3 bases and 0 bases respectively, with 12 bases between them. The CDR3 runs 15 residues. CDR3 in DNA: TGTGCCAGCAGTTTGCGACGGGGAAGCTCCTACGAGCAGTACTTC. Translating gives CASSLRRGSSYEQYF.